This T cell receptor (beta chain) emerged from a study of shared T cell receptors in the human thymus. The data were produced by immunoSEQ multiplex PCR, yet TCRdb's version contains in-frame clones alone and is incomplete. Of approximately 760,000 clones in the sample, 70% to 90% were seen once. CDR1 ENHRY and CDR2 SYGVKD come from the germline V gene. The CDR3 is 15 residues long. Trimming at V came to 6 bases and at J to 5 bases, leaving 9 bases not matched to a gene. This sample also belongs to another study, concerning human thymus T cells. That report adds: Serving as donors were healthy Finnish infants, each of whom was having open corrective surgery for congenital heart defects. Thymic samples were excised during corrective heart operations. Seemingly biased V and J gene usage marked thymic and blood repertoires. Related research described strongly overlapping thymic repertoires in unrelated people.

The source of this sequence is a girl under three years old with a congenital heart defect. Sequencing was carried out using thymocytes. The chain has TRBV10-3 and TRBJ2-1; TRBD2 agrees at 8 bases. In DNA form, the CDR3 reads TGTGCCATCAGCGGGCAAGCTAGCGGGCACAATGAGCAGTTCTTC. Translated, it gives CAISGQASGHNEQFF.